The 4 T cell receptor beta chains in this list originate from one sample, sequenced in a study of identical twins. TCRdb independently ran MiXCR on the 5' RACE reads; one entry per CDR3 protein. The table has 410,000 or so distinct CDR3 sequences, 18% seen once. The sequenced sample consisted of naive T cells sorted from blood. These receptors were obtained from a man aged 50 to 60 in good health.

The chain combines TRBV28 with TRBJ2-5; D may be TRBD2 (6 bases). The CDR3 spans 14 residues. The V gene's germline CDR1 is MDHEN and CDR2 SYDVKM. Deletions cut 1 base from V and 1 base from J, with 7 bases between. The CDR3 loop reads CASSLLGLQETQYF. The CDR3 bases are TGTGCCAGCAGTTTATTGGGACTCCAAGAGACCCAGTACTTC. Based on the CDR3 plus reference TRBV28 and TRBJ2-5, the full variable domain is DVKVTQSSRYLVKRTGEKVFLECVQDMDHENMFWYRQDPGLGLRLIYFSYDVKMKEKGDIPEGYSVSREKKERFSLILESASTNQTSMYLCASSLLGLQETQYFGPGTRLLVL.

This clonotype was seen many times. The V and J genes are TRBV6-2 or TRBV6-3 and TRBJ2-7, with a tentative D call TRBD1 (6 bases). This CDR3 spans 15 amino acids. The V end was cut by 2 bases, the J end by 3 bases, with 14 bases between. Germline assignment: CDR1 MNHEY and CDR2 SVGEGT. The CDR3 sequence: CASSYTAGTSYEQYF. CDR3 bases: TGTGCCAGCAGTTACACGGCCGGGACAAGCTACGAGCAGTACTTC.

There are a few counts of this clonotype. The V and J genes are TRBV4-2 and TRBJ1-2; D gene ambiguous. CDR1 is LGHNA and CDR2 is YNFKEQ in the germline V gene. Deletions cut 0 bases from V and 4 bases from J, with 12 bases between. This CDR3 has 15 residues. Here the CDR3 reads CASSQEMIQSYGYTF. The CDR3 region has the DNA TGTGCCAGCAGCCAAGAGATGATACAGAGCTATGGCTACACCTTC.

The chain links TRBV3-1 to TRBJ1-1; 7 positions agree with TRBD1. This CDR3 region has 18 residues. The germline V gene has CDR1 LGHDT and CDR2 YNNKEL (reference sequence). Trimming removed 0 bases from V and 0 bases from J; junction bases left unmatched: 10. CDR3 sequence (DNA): TGTGCCAGCAGCCAAGATCTAGGGGGCCGAAAAATGAACACTGAAGCTTTCTTT. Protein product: CASSQDLGGRKMNTEAFF.